The present TCR beta chain was sequenced within a study of blood T cell repertoires in COVID-19. Assignment of participants to cohorts was predicated upon participant-reported clinical history. The germline gives CDR1 SGHRS, CDR2 YFSETQ. Trimming stripped 1 base from V and 6 bases from J, with 16 bases between. The CDR3 spans 15 residues. Some clones are missing from TCRdb's copy, which holds only in-frame ones; the method was immunoSEQ multiplex PCR. The sample carries some 200,000 clones, roughly 82% recorded once. What was sequenced was PBMCs or T cells enriched from blood (not recorded which). This receptor was obtained from a woman aged 60-75 years with acute COVID-19. The chain joins TRBV5-1 to TRBJ1-1; D gene uncertain. CDR3 nucleotides: TGCGCCAGCAGCTTGACGGGGTCGGGTAACGCTGAAGCTTTCTTT. Translation: CASSLTGSGNAEAFF. The full variable domain, rest sourced from reference TRBV5-1 and TRBJ1-1, is KAGVTQTPRYLIKTRGQQVTLSCSPISGHRSVSWYQQTPGQGLQFLFEYFSETQRNKGNFPGRFSGRQFSNSRSEMNVSTLELGDSALYLCASSLTGSGNAEAFFGQGTRLTVV.